The T cell receptor (beta chain) under discussion was sequenced for a study of T cell responses to AZD1222 COVID-19 vaccine. Study details: Second-dose intervals of approximately 4 or approximately 12 weeks were pooled. Study findings and constraints: White British ancestry dominated among donors, who included more females, and clonal diversity was possibly underestimated. CD4 TCRs associated with vaccination spanned spike, dominating at 160-218 and 743-854.

Only in-frame clones appear in the TCRdb table, and some are missing; sequencing was by immunoSEQ multiplex PCR. The table includes about 54,000 clones, around 80% detected once. Concerning this clone: The antigen is undetermined.

The CDR3 is made up of 15 amino acids. Trimming cost V 1 base and J 6 bases, with 12 bases left between them. The V gene's germline CDR1 is SGHDN and CDR2 FVKESK. This TCR came from an adult in good health. Sequences were derived from peripheral blood, sampled on day 0 of AZD1222 vaccination. The chain is built from TRBV14 and TRBJ2-2; the D call may be TRBD1 or TRBD2 (5 bases each). This CDR3 is CASSQVVGVAGELFF. In DNA, the CDR3 is TGTGCCAGCAGCCAAGTGGTGGGGGTTGCCGGGGAGCTGTTTTTT.